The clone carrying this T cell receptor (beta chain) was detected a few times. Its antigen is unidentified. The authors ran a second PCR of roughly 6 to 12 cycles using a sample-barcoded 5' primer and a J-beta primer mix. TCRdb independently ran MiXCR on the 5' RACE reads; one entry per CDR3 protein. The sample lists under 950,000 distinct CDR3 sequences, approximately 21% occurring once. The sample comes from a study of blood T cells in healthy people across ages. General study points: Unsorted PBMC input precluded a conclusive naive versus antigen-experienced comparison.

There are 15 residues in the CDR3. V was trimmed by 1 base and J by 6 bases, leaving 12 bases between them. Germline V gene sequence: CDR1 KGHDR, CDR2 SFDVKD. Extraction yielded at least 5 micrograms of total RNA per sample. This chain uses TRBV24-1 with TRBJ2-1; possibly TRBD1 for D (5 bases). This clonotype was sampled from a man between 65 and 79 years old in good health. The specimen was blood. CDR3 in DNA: TGTGCCACCAGTGATTTAGGGGATTTGGGCAATGAGCAGTTCTTC. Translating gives CATSDLGDLGNEQFF.